This T cell receptor beta chain was identified in a study of T cell changes during pregnancy in multiple sclerosis. Germline CDR1 reads LNHDA; CDR2 reads SQIVND (reference sequence). V lost 3 bases and J lost 8, with 8 bases in between. This CDR3 is 11 amino acids long. Clones were read by immunoSEQ multiplex PCR, and TCRdb kept only the in-frame ones, dropping some. The sample yields some 90,000 clones, more than 85% seen once. The receptor was derived from a female donor with multiple sclerosis, enrolled in a pregnancy study. The source was peripheral blood, collected in the first trimester of pregnancy. The gene calls are TRBV19 and TRBJ2-7, with D unclear. CDR3 amino acids: CASSIGHQQYF. The CDR3 coding sequence is TGTGCCAGTAGTATTGGGCATCAGCAGTACTTC.